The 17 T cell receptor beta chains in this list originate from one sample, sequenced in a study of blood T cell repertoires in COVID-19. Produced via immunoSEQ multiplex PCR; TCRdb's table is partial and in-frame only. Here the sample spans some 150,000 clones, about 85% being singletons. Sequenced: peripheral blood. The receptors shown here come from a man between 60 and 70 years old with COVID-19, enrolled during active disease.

DNA of the CDR3: TGCGCCAGCAGCTTGGGCCAGTACCGTCAAGAGACCCAGTACTTC. Amino acids: CASSLGQYRQETQYF. The rearrangement joins TRBV5-1 to TRBJ2-5, with D unclear. This CDR3 has 15 residues. Germline CDR1 SGHRS, CDR2 YFSETQ. Deletions cut 0 bases from V and 2 bases from J, with 11 bases between.

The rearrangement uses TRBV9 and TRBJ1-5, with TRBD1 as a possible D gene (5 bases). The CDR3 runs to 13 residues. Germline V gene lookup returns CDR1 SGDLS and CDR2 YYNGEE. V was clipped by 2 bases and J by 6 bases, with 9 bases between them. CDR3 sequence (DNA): TGTGCCAGCAGCGTGGGGGAGGGTCAGCCCCAGCATTTT. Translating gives CASSVGEGQPQHF.

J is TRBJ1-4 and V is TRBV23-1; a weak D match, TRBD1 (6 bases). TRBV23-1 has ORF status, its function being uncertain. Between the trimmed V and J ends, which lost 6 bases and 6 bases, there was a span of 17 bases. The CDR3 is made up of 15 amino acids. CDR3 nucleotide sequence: TGCGCCAGCAGCATAAGGGGGTCTGTGGATGAAAAACTGTTTTTT. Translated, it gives CASSIRGSVDEKLFF.

The CDR3 loop reads CASRGQGWEQYF. CDR3 nucleotides: TGTGCCAGCAGGGGGCAGGGGTGGGAGCAGTACTTC. The chain has TRBV12-3 or TRBV12-4 and TRBJ2-7; perhaps TRBD1 as D (6 bases). The CDR3 consists of 12 residues. V lost 6 bases, J lost 7 bases, and 13 bases lay in between.

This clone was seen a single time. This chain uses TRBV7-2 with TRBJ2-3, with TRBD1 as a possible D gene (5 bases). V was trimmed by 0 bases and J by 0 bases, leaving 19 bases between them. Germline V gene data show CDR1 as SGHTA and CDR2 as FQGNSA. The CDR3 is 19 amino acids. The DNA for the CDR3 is TGTGCCAGCAGCTTAGCGCAGAGAAGGCAGACAGCTAGCACAGATACGCAGTATTTT. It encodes CASSLAQRRQTASTDTQYF.

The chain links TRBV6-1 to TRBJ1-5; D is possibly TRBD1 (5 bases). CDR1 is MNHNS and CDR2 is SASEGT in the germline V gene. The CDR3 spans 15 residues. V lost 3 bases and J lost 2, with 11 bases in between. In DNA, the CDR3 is TGTGCCAGCAGTGACAGGGTTCTGGGCAATCAGCCCCAGCATTTT. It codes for CASSDRVLGNQPQHF.

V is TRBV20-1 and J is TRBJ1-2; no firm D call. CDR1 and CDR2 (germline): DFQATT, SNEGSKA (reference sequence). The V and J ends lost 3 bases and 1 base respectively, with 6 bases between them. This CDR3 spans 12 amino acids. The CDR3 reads CSASVVNYGYTF. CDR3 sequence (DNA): TGCAGTGCTAGTGTAGTTAACTATGGCTACACCTTC.

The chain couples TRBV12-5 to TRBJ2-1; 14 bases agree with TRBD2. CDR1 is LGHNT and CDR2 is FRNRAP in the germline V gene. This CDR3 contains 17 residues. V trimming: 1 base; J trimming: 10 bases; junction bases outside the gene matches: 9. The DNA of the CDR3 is TGTGCTAGTGGTTTGGCCCTGACTAGCGGGGGGGCCATCGAGCAGTTCTTC. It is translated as CASGLALTSGGAIEQFF.

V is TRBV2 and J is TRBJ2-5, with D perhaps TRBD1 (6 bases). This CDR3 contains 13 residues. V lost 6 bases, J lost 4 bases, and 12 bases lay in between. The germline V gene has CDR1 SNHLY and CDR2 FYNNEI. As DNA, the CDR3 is TGTGCCAGCAGCCAGACAGGTCTAGAGACCCAGTACTTC. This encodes CASSQTGLETQYF.

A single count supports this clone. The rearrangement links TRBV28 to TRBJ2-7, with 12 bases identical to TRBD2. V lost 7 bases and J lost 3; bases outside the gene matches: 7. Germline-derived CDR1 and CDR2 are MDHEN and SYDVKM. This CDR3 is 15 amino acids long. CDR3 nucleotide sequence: TGTGCCAGCACCCTAGCGGGGGGGTTGGGCTACGAGCAGTACTTC. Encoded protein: CASTLAGGLGYEQYF.

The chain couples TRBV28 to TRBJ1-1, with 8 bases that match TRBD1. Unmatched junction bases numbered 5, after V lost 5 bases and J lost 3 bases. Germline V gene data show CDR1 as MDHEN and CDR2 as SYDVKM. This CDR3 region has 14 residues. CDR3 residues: CASSGGQAYTEAFF. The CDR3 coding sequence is TGTGCCAGCAGTGGGGGACAGGCTTACACTGAAGCTTTCTTT.

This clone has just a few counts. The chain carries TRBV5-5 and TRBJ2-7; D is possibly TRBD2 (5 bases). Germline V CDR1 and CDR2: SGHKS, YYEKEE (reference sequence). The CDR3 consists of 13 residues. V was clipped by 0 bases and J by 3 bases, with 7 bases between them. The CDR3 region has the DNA TGTGCCAGCAGCTTGGGAGGGAACTACGAGCAGTACTTC. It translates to CASSLGGNYEQYF.

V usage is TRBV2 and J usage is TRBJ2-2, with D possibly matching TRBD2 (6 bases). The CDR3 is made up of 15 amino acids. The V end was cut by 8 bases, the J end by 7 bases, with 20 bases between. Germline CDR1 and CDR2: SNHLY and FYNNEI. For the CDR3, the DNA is TGTGCCAGCGGCGGGACCTTAGGGAGTGGCGGGGAGCTGTTTTTT. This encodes CASGGTLGSGGELFF.

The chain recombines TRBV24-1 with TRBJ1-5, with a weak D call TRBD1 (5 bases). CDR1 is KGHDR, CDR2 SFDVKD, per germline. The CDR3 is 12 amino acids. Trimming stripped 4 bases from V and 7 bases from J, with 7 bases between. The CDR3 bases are TGTGCCACCAGTGACCAGGGCCAGCCCCAGCATTTT. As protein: CATSDQGQPQHF.

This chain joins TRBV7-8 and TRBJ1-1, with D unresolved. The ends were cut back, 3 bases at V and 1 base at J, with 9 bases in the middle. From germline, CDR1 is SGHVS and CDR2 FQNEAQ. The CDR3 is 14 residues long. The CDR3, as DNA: TGTGCCAGCAGCTTGGCTCGGGGGAACACTGAAGCTTTCTTT. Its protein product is CASSLARGNTEAFF.

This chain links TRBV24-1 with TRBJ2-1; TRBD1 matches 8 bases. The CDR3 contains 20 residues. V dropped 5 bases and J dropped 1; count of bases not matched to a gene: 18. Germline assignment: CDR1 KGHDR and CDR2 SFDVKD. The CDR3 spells CATSGNPGTGGERSYNEQFF. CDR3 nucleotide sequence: TGTGCCACCAGTGGTAACCCCGGGACAGGAGGCGAGAGGTCCTACAATGAGCAGTTCTTC.

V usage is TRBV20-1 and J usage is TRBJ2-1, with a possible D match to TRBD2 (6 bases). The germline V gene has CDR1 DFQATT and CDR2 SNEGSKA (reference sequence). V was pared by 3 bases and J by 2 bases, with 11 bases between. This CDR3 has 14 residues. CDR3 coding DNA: TGCAGTGCTAGTGGTGGGGAGGCCTACAATGAGCAGTTCTTC. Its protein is CSASGGEAYNEQFF.